The rows below give T cell receptor beta chains drawn from one sample of a study of blood T cells in healthy people across ages. TCRdb re-called the 5' RACE reads through MiXCR, storing one row per CDR3 protein. The sample includes 800,000 to 1,300,000 distinct CDR3 sequences, about 23% of them seen just once. This same sample was also part of a study on T cells of mothers and their children.

The sequenced material came from blood. The source is a girl aged 2 to 9 in good health. Each CDR3 is given with its conserved first and last residue.

TRBV4-2	-	15	CASSQDGGGGNEQFF
TRBV6-2/TRBV6-3	TRBJ1-5	14	CASRELQGRQPQHF
TRBV19	TRBJ2-5	15	CASSSDRGHQETQYF
TRBV29-1	TRBJ1-5	13	CSVDLGSNQPQHF
TRBV6-5	TRBJ2-1	17	CASSYSVGGGGYNEQFF
TRBV5-1	TRBJ2-7	15	CASSFVSSGSREQYF
TRBV28	TRBJ2-5	16	CASTQTTGTLNKMEYF
TRBV20-1	TRBJ2-5	10	CSARSETQYF
TRBV5-6	TRBJ2-2	13	CASWMLDTGELFF
TRBV7-3	-	15	CASSLMPGTGDEQFF
TRBV7-2	TRBJ1-4	17	CASSRNSPVATNEKLFF
TRBV29-1	TRBJ2-5	10	CSVVRETQYF
TRBV2	TRBJ2-1	15	CASSDFSDSYNEQFF
TRBV6-5	TRBJ2-1	13	CASSYNQGNEQFF
TRBV9	-	14	CASSSTSGRWEQFF
TRBV7-2	-	17	CASSLEATAEYRYEQYF
TRBV20-1	TRBJ2-3	14	CSASDLTHTDTQYF
TRBV18	TRBJ2-5	17	CASSPDREGLSQETQYF
TRBV2	TRBJ2-2	16	CASSEEGREGAGELFF
TRBV29-1	TRBJ2-3	14	CSVEDGLARDTQYF
TRBV28	TRBJ2-7	14	CASSHYGNSPEQYF
TRBV12-3/TRBV12-4	TRBJ2-7	14	CASSFVEAEHEQYF
TRBV11-3	TRBJ2-2	15	CASSLNGQVAGELFF
TRBV20-1	TRBJ1-2	13	CSAPEQTNYGYTF
TRBV28	TRBJ2-5	17	CASSPLAPRKGQETQYF
TRBV7-6	TRBJ2-1	16	CASSLLTGGSPNEQFF
TRBV12-5	TRBJ1-5	13	CASGRDIIQPQHF
TRBV6-6	TRBJ2-3	16	CASSPHTSGVTDTQYF
TRBV21-1	TRBJ2-7	12	CASRGERNEQYF
TRBV6-5	TRBJ2-3	18	CASSFTSGGVLGTDTQYF
TRBV7-2	TRBJ1-6	14	CASSSNRAGSPLHF
TRBV20-1	TRBJ1-4	14	CSARDLGRYEKLFF
TRBV29-1	TRBJ1-1	11	CSVVGGGEAFF
TRBV20-1	TRBJ1-5	14	CSARSQGAGQPQHF
TRBV6-1	TRBJ1-6	14	CASSVRQGNSPLHF
TRBV7-6	TRBJ1-4	12	CASSLKGEKLFF
TRBV5-5	TRBJ1-4	12	CASSREGGKLFF
TRBV6-5	TRBJ2-1	18	CAGSYRIRASGSAGEQFF
TRBV27	TRBJ2-7	13	CASSRGSFYEQYF
TRBV25-1	TRBJ1-2	16	CASRERDRGSTSGYTF
TRBV13	TRBJ1-1	13	CASRSGGNTEAFF
TRBV6-1	TRBJ2-5	15	CASSARWGEQETQYF